These 29 T cell receptor beta chains originate from one sample sequenced in a study of control samples from healthy donors and cancer patients. Generated by immunoSEQ multiplex PCR, the TCRdb table keeps only in-frame clones and is missing some. Among over 100,000 clones listed, roughly 92% were seen once. The specimen sequenced was blood. These receptors were obtained from a man between 18 and 35 years old in good health.

This chain links TRBV4-1 with TRBJ2-1, with 8 bases that match TRBD2. Germline CDR1 reads MGHRA; CDR2 reads YSYEKL. The CDR3 sequence is 18 residues long. Losses at the gene ends were 0 bases for V and 3 bases for J; bases not matched to a gene: 10. The CDR3 sequence: CASSQEGGSGGNYNEQFF. The CDR3 DNA reads as TGCGCCAGCAGCCAAGAGGGAGGGAGCGGGGGAAACTACAATGAGCAGTTCTTC.

The chain has TRBV2 and TRBJ1-1; 7 bases are shared with TRBD1. The CDR3 totals 14 residues. Trimming took 0 bases from V and 7 from J; bases not matched to a gene: 5. In germline, CDR1 is SNHLY, CDR2 FYNNEI. The CDR3 spells CASSEASRDSEAFF. The CDR3 DNA follows: TGTGCCAGCAGTGAAGCTAGCCGGGACAGTGAAGCTTTCTTT.

V usage is TRBV7-9 and J usage is TRBJ2-3; D not resolved. The length of the CDR3 is 14 residues. CDR1 and CDR2 (germline): SEHNR, FQNEAQ (reference sequence). The germline V and J ends were trimmed by 1 base and 0 bases, with 5 bases remaining between them. The CDR3 bases are TGTGCCAGCAGCTTAGATGTTAGCACAGATACGCAGTATTTT. Amino acid sequence: CASSLDVSTDTQYF.

The CDR3 coding sequence is TGTGCCAGCAGTTACCTGGGGGCCCAGACAGATACGCAGTATTTT. It is translated as CASSYLGAQTDTQYF. The rearrangement joins TRBV6-6 to TRBJ2-3; the D gene is possibly TRBD1 (6 bases). V was shortened by 2 bases and J by 3 bases, with 12 bases between the two germline ends. The CDR3 totals 15 residues. Per the germline V gene, CDR1 is MNHNY and CDR2 is SVGAGI (reference sequence).

The chain uses TRBV9 and TRBJ1-6; 7 positions match TRBD1. The CDR3 extends over 16 amino acids. Trimming cost V 3 bases and J 0 bases; bases outside gene matches: 3. The germline CDR1 and CDR2 sequences are SGDLS and YYNGEE. CDR3: CASSATGSSYNSPLHF. In nucleotides, the CDR3 is TGTGCCAGCAGCGCGACAGGGAGCTCCTATAATTCACCCCTCCACTTT.

The chain links TRBV19 to TRBJ1-1; the D is unclear. The germline V gene has CDR1 LNHDA and CDR2 SQIVND (reference sequence). V was trimmed by 5 bases and J by 3 bases, leaving 13 bases between them. The CDR3 contains 14 residues. The CDR3 here is CASSGNQGHTEAFF. As DNA, the CDR3 is TGTGCCAGTAGTGGTAATCAAGGCCACACTGAAGCTTTCTTT.

This chain joins TRBV28 and TRBJ2-4; possibly TRBD2 for D (7 bases). This CDR3 is 15 amino acids long. Germline V CDR1 and CDR2: MDHEN, SYDVKM. Trimming stripped 4 bases from V and 0 bases from J, with 10 bases between. The CDR3 DNA reads as TGTGCCAGCAGTTGGGGGGGGCTAGCCAAAAACATTCAGTACTTC. This encodes CASSWGGLAKNIQYF. The whole variable domain, filled in from reference TRBV28 and TRBJ2-4, reads DVKVTQSSRYLVKRTGEKVFLECVQDMDHENMFWYRQDPGLGLRLIYFSYDVKMKEKGDIPEGYSVSREKKERFSLILESASTNQTSMYLCASSWGGLAKNIQYFGAGTRLSVL.

The chain is built from TRBV19 and TRBJ1-2; 10 positions agree with TRBD1. After removal of 9 bases from V and 6 bases from J, the junction contained 13 bases not matched to a gene. The germline V gene has CDR1 LNHDA and CDR2 SQIVND (reference sequence). CDR3 length: 15 residues. The CDR3 coding sequence is TGTGCCAGCCGGGACAGGGGCCCCGGGTGGAATGGCTACACCTTC. Amino acid sequence: CASRDRGPGWNGYTF.

This clone was seen just once. The chain has TRBV30 and TRBJ2-7; D is possibly TRBD1 (6 bases). V lost 1 base and J lost 6, with 10 bases in between. The germline V gene has CDR1 GTSNPN and CDR2 SVGIG (reference sequence). This CDR3 has 12 residues. Here the CDR3 reads CAWSASGVEQYF. Written as DNA, the CDR3 is TGTGCCTGGAGTGCATCAGGGGTCGAGCAGTACTTC.

The gene calls are TRBV19 and TRBJ1-2; D call uncertain. Germline assignment: CDR1 LNHDA and CDR2 SQIVND (reference sequence). The CDR3 has 15 amino acids. V dropped 5 bases and J dropped 0 bases, with 13 bases sitting between them. Here the CDR3 DNA reads TGTGCCAGTAGTCATTGGCCATACACTAACTATGGCTACACCTTC. Translating gives CASSHWPYTNYGYTF.

The gene calls are TRBV20-1 and TRBJ1-2; tentative D call: TRBD1 (5 bases). The V and J ends lost 3 bases and 4 bases respectively, with 6 bases between them. This CDR3 comprises 11 residues. Germline values: CDR1 DFQATT, CDR2 SNEGSKA (reference sequence). The CDR3 DNA follows: TGCAGTGCTAGCGGGGCCTATGGCTACACCTTC. It is translated as CSASGAYGYTF.

The chain carries TRBV3-1 (or the pseudogene TRBV3-2) and TRBJ2-2; perhaps TRBD2 as D (5 bases). CDR1 LGHDT and CDR2 YNNKEL come from the germline V gene (reference sequence). This CDR3 region has 19 residues. The germline V and J ends were trimmed by 4 bases and 2 bases, with 23 bases remaining between them. The CDR3 coding sequence is TGTGCCAGCAGCCCTATGAGGGCTGGGTCCCTCCGTAACACCGGGGAGCTGTTTTTT. This sequence encodes CASSPMRAGSLRNTGELFF.

The genes are TRBV11-2 and TRBJ1-3; 8 bases are shared with TRBD1. Germline trimming cut 6 bases from V and 0 bases from J; bases unmatched to any gene: 7. This CDR3 region has 16 residues. From germline, CDR1 is SGHAT and CDR2 FQNNGV. CDR3 amino acids: CASRTDRGASGNTIYF. In DNA, the CDR3 is TGTGCCAGCAGGACTGACAGGGGAGCCTCTGGAAACACCATATATTTT.

This chain uses TRBV19 with TRBJ1-5, with D unclear. Between the trimmed V and J ends, which lost 1 base and 4 bases, there was a span of 11 bases. The CDR3 length is 15 residues. The germline gives CDR1 LNHDA, CDR2 SQIVND (reference sequence). The CDR3 DNA sequence: TGTGCCAGTAGTATAGCTCACAAGGTTAATCAGCCCCAGCATTTT. Residues: CASSIAHKVNQPQHF.

The gene calls are TRBV2 and TRBJ2-2; D tentatively fits TRBD1 or TRBD2 (5 bases each). The V and J ends lost 10 bases and 1 base respectively, with 16 bases between them. This CDR3 spans 15 amino acids. Germline V CDR1 and CDR2: SNHLY, FYNNEI. CDR3 protein: CATIDGAGNTGELFF. CDR3 DNA sequence: TGTGCCACAATCGACGGGGCGGGGAACACCGGGGAGCTGTTTTTT. The full variable domain, its missing parts supplied by reference TRBV2 and TRBJ2-2, is EPEVTQTPSHQVTQMGQEVILRCVPISNHLYFYWYRQILGQKVEFLVSFYNNEISEKSEIFDDQFSVERPDGSNFTLKIRSTKLEDSAMYFCATIDGAGNTGELFFGEGSRLTVL.

This clone is a singleton in its sample. The chain uses TRBV5-1 and TRBJ1-1; D is unresolved. CDR1 SGHRS and CDR2 YFSETQ come from the germline V gene. The CDR3 has 13 amino acids. V was shortened by 0 bases and J by 5 bases, with 8 bases between the two germline ends. CDR3 protein: CASSLGVGTEAFF. The CDR3 DNA follows: TGCGCCAGCAGCTTGGGGGTTGGAACTGAAGCTTTCTTT.

This rearrangement joins TRBV30 to TRBJ1-1, with D perhaps matching TRBD1 (6 bases). This CDR3 is built from 12 residues. CDR1 is GTSNPN, CDR2 SVGIG, per germline (reference sequence). Trimming cost V 8 bases and J 2 bases, with 12 bases left between them. The CDR3 DNA reads as TGTGCCCAGAAACAGGGTAACACTGAAGCTTTCTTT. Translated, it gives CAQKQGNTEAFF.

The V gene is TRBV11-2, the J gene TRBJ2-2, with D perhaps TRBD1 (6 bases). Per germline, CDR1 SGHAT and CDR2 FQNNGV. Trimming cost V 4 bases and J 1 base, with 13 bases left between them. This CDR3 is 16 amino acids long. Here the CDR3 DNA reads TGTGCCAGCAGCTCGCGAGGGGGTTTGAACACCGGGGAGCTGTTTTTT. This sequence encodes CASSSRGGLNTGELFF.

This sequence joins TRBV2 and TRBJ2-5; TRBD1 matches 10 bases. Germline-derived CDR1 and CDR2 are SNHLY and FYNNEI. V was pared by 11 bases and J by 6 bases, with 15 bases of the junction left unmatched. The CDR3 covers 15 residues. The DNA for the CDR3 is TGTGCCGCCCATTACCGGGACAGGGGTGGACAGACCCAGTACTTC. Translated: CAAHYRDRGGQTQYF. The full variable domain, rest sourced from reference TRBV2 and TRBJ2-5, is EPEVTQTPSHQVTQMGQEVILRCVPISNHLYFYWYRQILGQKVEFLVSFYNNEISEKSEIFDDQFSVERPDGSNFTLKIRSTKLEDSAMYFCAAHYRDRGGQTQYFGPGTRLLVL.

V gene TRBV12-3 or TRBV12-4 combines with J gene TRBJ1-1; D gene ambiguous. Trimming pared 3 bases from V and 4 bases from J, leaving 9 bases between. The CDR3 loop spans 13 amino acids. CDR3 bases: TGTGCCAGCAGTTTTCAAGTTGGCACTGAAGCTTTCTTT. It codes for CASSFQVGTEAFF.

This clone showed up just once. J is TRBJ2-5 and V is TRBV19; TRBD2 matches at 10 bases. This CDR3 spans 17 amino acids. After removal of 2 bases from V and 3 bases from J, the junction contained 9 bases not matched to a gene. Germline values: CDR1 LNHDA, CDR2 SQIVND (reference sequence). This CDR3 reads CASSIRPSGGLKETQYF. CDR3 bases: TGTGCCAGTAGTATAAGGCCTAGCGGGGGCCTAAAAGAGACCCAGTACTTC.

This clone appeared a single time. V usage is TRBV6-1 and J usage is TRBJ2-6; perhaps TRBD1 as D (5 bases). The germline CDR1 and CDR2 sequences are MNHNS and SASEGT. This CDR3 spans 15 amino acids. With 3 bases removed from V and 0 bases from J, the gap between germline ends came to 6 bases. CDR3 coding DNA: TGTGCCAGCAGTGAGGACAACTCTGGGGCCAACGTCCTGACTTTC. Amino acids: CASSEDNSGANVLTF.

J is TRBJ2-3 and V is TRBV5-4; a possible D gene is TRBD1 (7 bases). CDR3 length: 16 residues. The ends were cut back, 4 bases at V and 1 base at J, with 16 bases in the middle. Germline-derived CDR1 and CDR2 are SGHNT and YYREEE (reference sequence). The CDR3 region is CASSPGGGTRTDTQYF. In nucleotides, the CDR3 is TGTGCCAGCAGCCCTGGAGGGGGCACCCGCACAGATACGCAGTATTTT. Complete variable domain (other parts from reference TRBV5-4 and TRBJ2-3): ETGVTQSPTHLIKTRGQQVTLRCSSQSGHNTVSWYQQALGQGPQFIFQYYREEENGRGNFPPRFSGLQFPNYSSELNVNALELDDSALYLCASSPGGGTRTDTQYFGPGTRLTVL.

This chain joins TRBV27 and TRBJ2-7; D unresolved. CDR3 length equals 15 residues. The germline V and J ends were trimmed by 5 bases and 6 bases, with 20 bases remaining between them. Looked up from germline, CDR1 is MNHEY and CDR2 is SMNVEV (reference sequence). CDR3 region: CASSADLGGRREQYF. CDR3 in DNA: TGTGCCAGCAGTGCGGATCTGGGCGGTAGACGCGAGCAGTACTTC.

The CDR3 is CASRSDRAGYNEQFF. The CDR3 coding sequence is TGTGCCAGCAGATCGGACAGGGCAGGGTACAATGAGCAGTTCTTC. The chain joins TRBV7-9 to TRBJ2-1; 8 bases line up with TRBD1. Losses at the gene ends were 6 bases for V and 4 bases for J; bases not matched to a gene: 8. Germline CDR1 and CDR2: SEHNR and FQNEAQ (reference sequence). The CDR3 has 15 amino acids.

V gene TRBV25-1 combines with J gene TRBJ1-2; the D is unclear. The CDR3 covers 14 residues. Per germline, CDR1 MGHDK and CDR2 SYGVNS. Deletions cut 1 base from V and 7 bases from J, with 13 bases between. CDR3: CASSEFSGPSGYTF. CDR3 nucleotides: TGTGCCAGCAGTGAATTTTCAGGCCCGAGTGGCTACACCTTC.

The chain uses TRBV12-3 or TRBV12-4 and TRBJ2-7; D not resolved. The CDR3 has 12 amino acids. Trimming shortened V by 3 bases and J by 4 bases, and 7 bases separated the two germline ends. CDR3 DNA: TGTGCCAGCAGTTTCTGGGTGTACGAGCAGTACTTC. This sequence encodes CASSFWVYEQYF.

This chain connects TRBV12-3 or TRBV12-4 to TRBJ2-5; D remains ambiguous. The germline V and J ends were trimmed by 6 bases and 3 bases, with 11 bases remaining between them. The length of the CDR3 is 13 residues. CDR3 nucleotides: TGTGCCAGCAGCCCTGGGCGAAAAGAGACCCAGTACTTC. Translating it yields CASSPGRKETQYF.

As DNA, the CDR3 is TGTGCTAGTGGCCCACAGGGCGCAGATACGCAGTATTTT. Amino acid sequence: CASGPQGADTQYF. The gene calls are TRBV12-5 and TRBJ2-3, with D perhaps matching TRBD1 (6 bases). The CDR3 length is 13 residues. V lost 6 bases to trimming and J lost 4 bases, with 11 bases between them. CDR1 is LGHNT, CDR2 FRNRAP, per germline.